This T cell receptor beta chain was obtained from a study of T cell responses to AZD1222 COVID-19 vaccine. TCRdb's copy holds only in-frame clones and misses some; the assay was immunoSEQ multiplex PCR. The repertoire holds roughly 92,000 clones, with roughly 89% as singletons. The study, taken as a whole, reports: Unmutated variant regions are reportedly the target of nearly half of TCRs that are spike-specific. Along spike, vaccine-associated CD4 TCRs were found throughout, with dominance at 160-218 and 743-854.

As regards this clone: Its antigen is not known.

Germline loops: CDR1 GTSNPN, CDR2 SVGIG (reference sequence). The V segment lost 1 base and the J segment 0 bases; nucleotides outside the gene matches: 5. The CDR3 runs 17 residues. This chain uses TRBV30 with TRBJ2-1, with 11 bases that match TRBD2. This sequence originates from an adult who received the AZD1222 COVID-19 vaccine. The input for sequencing was peripheral blood, taken 28 days after the second AZD1222 dose. DNA of the CDR3: TGTGCCTGGAGTGGACTAGCGGGGAAAAACTCCTACAATGAGCAGTTCTTC. As protein: CAWSGLAGKNSYNEQFF.